These 3 T cell receptor beta chains were sequenced from one sample in a study of T cell repertoires in cytomegalovirus infection. TCRdb used MiXCR to reprocess the reads, holding one entry per CDR3 protein. The data hold approximately 590,000 distinct CDR3 sequences, with almost 40% observed a single time. These receptors' targets are unknown. The sequencing here drew on cultured PBMCs, taken from culture after CMV antigen stimulation. These receptors all stem from a human donor in good health (CMV status not recorded). Some clones in this sample may be carry-over from other donors' samples.

This clonotype was picked up a small number of times. The chain is built from TRBV7-2 and TRBJ2-7; perhaps TRBD2 as D (5 bases). This CDR3 is 12 amino acids long. Trimming took off 7 bases at V and 6 bases at J, with 13 bases between the two ends. Germline V lookup: CDR1 SGHTA, CDR2 FQGNSA. The CDR3 DNA is TGTGCCAGCACTCTCGGGGAGCGCGAGCAGTACTTC. Translating gives CASTLGEREQYF. The full variable domain, rest sourced from reference TRBV7-2 and TRBJ2-7, is GAGVSQSPSNKVTEKGKDVELRCDPISGHTALYWYRQSLGQGLEFLIYFQGNSAPDKSGLPSDRFSAERTGGSVSTLTIQRTQQEDSAVYLCASTLGEREQYFGPGTRLTVT.

A few counts support this clonotype. The chain combines TRBV19 with TRBJ1-5; D not certain. This CDR3 is built from 16 residues. Trimming took off 5 bases at V and 4 bases at J, with 18 bases between the two ends. Germline CDR1 and CDR2: LNHDA and SQIVND (reference sequence). The DNA for the CDR3 is TGTGCCAGTAGTTCCGAGGGCCATCCGGAGAATCAGCCCCAGCATTTT. Protein sequence: CASSSEGHPENQPQHF.

In this sample, this clonotype turned up many times. The chain links TRBV7-2 to TRBJ1-1; D is uncertain. Per the germline V gene, CDR1 is SGHTA and CDR2 is FQGNSA. Trimming took 6 bases from V and 2 from J, leaving 10 bases between them. CDR3 length: 13 residues. As DNA, the CDR3 is TGTGCCAGCAGTTTGAGGACCAACACTGAAGCTTTCTTT. Its protein is CASSLRTNTEAFF.